The present entry profiles one T cell receptor (beta chain) with its context. The antigen it recognizes is unknown. Base qualities were left out, and no much larger clone turns up one base away. Library creation used 5' RACE. Sequencing was carried out with an Illumina HiSeq 2500. A second PCR of roughly 7 to 11 cycles was performed with a sample-barcoded 5' primer and a J-beta primer mix. A template-switch 5' adaptor carrying 12 random nucleotides introduced a unique molecular identifier onto each TCR beta cDNA molecule. Each sample yielded at least 2.5 million CDR3-containing paired-end reads. The Mint cDNA synthesis kit, primed by a TRBC-specific oligonucleotide, was used to synthesize first-strand cDNA from all RNA. All cDNA was treated with uracil-DNA glycosylase and then went through a first 18-cycle PCR with the universal primers M1SS and BC2_uni_R. The study's own analysis went as follows. For normalization, 1 million high-quality reads were randomly selected from each sample, with every read carrying a distinct molecular identifier. Instead of being binned into consensus sequences, reads with shared molecular identifiers were discarded. MiTCR, with a Q25 quality threshold and the strictest error-elimination algorithm, was used for CDR3 identification, clonotype clustering and error correction. A nonparametric unseen species model using Euler transformation provided a lower-bound estimate of total TCR beta diversity. TCRdb itself trimmed the public reads at Q25 with fastp, ran MiXCR and retained productive beta chains. When rows share a CDR3 protein, they turn into one entry using the most common DNA and genes. These V and J calls are TCRdb output, not the study's own analysis. The sample data list some 800,000 distinct CDR3 sequences, and about 42% of these were observed just once. The biggest ten clones account for about 19% of the sample.

The germline ends are 23 bases apart after V is trimmed by 4 bases and J by 8 bases. The CDR3 sequence holds 15 residues, the cysteine and phenylalanine included. The sequence is cut down to CDR3 DNA, 45 bases in frame from base 1. In the germline V gene, CDR1 corresponds to SQVTM and CDR2 to ANQGSEA. The 39 donors, aged about 6 to 95 years, were systemically healthy Caucasian individuals from Russia. Roughly 11 milliliters of peripheral blood were drawn from each donor into EDTA-treated Vacutainer tubes. Ficoll-Paque density-gradient centrifugation was used to isolate PBMCs, with at least 7 million per sample. Trizol reagent was used to extract total RNA from PBMCs, with at least 5.5 micrograms per sample. For every donor, flow cytometry on a PBMC aliquot measured the percentage of naive CD45RAhigh/CD27high T cells. These data originate in a study of blood T cells in healthy people across ages (dated by TCRdb to the mid-2010s). For context, the study as a whole: Template switching captured roughly one uniquely barcoded TCR beta cDNA molecule per two T cells in model experiments. Age-related changes in TCR beta repertoire diversity were measured in the study by deep sequencing normalized with unique cDNA molecular identifiers. The donors were divided into four age groups: young (average 16 years), middle-aged (about 40), aged (about 60) and long-lived (roughly 86). To avoid experimental bias, donors of different ages were randomly spread across the sequencing lanes. For two donors (one aged 18 to 30 and one aged 80 or older), the study analyzed two additional independent replicas of 1 million unique cDNA reads from the same blood draw.

What the research found in general, with its limitations: There was a strong correlation between observed TCR beta diversity and the percentage of naive T cells measured by flow cytometry. The long-lived group showed more naive CD4+ T cells, fewer expanded clones and increased TCR diversity than the aged group, suggesting age selection. Estimates of total diversity from one million sequenced T cells were regarded as lower bounds and underestimates. Since profiling was done on bulk unsorted PBMCs, naive and antigen-experienced compartments could not be conclusively compared. Observed TCR beta diversity per million T cells fell roughly linearly with age, and a significant reduction was already apparent by age around 40. Because donor CMV infection status was unknown, age-related changes in expanded clonotypes were potentially confounded.

Sequenced: blood. The V and J genes are TRBV29-1 and TRBJ2-5; a tentative D match to TRBD2 spans 6 bases. The receptor was isolated from a man aged 60 to 75 in good health. The CDR3 protein sequence reads: CSVARGGNLGFTQYF. The bases are TGCAGCGTTGCTAGGGGCGGGAATCTGGGTTTTACCCAGTACTTC.